The next 2 T cell receptor beta chains were all read from a single sample in a study of T cell changes during pregnancy in multiple sclerosis (dated by TCRdb to between 2018 and 2021). The library was built by means of the immunoSEQ multiplex PCR assay. TCRdb carries this immuneACCESS record with in-frame sequences only. Its versions omit some clonotypes, under half of them owing to an unresolved V gene in the studies checked, with the rest unexplained. This sample is represented by 50,000 to 75,000 clones; about 94% of them were singletons. The ten biggest clones cover about 2.6% of the sample. The sample was CD8+ T cells from peripheral blood mononuclear cells, taken in the third trimester of pregnancy. The source is a female donor with multiple sclerosis, enrolled in a pregnancy study.

The rearrangement joins TRBV28 to TRBJ2-1, with 7 nucleotides matching TRBD1. The V segment lost 5 bases and the J segment 10 bases; nucleotides outside the gene matches: 8. The CDR3 length is 13 residues. The germline V gene encodes CDR1 MDHEN and CDR2 SYDVKM. Written as DNA, the CDR3 is TGTGCCAGCAGTATAAAGGGGGCTAGGGAGCAGTTCTTC. This codes for CASSIKGAREQFF.

The chain has TRBV6-5 and TRBJ2-7, with 8 positions matching TRBD2. Germline assignment: CDR1 MNHEY and CDR2 SVGAGI. This CDR3 contains 13 residues. The V segment lost 8 bases and the J segment 5 bases; nucleotides outside the gene matches: 8. The CDR3 nucleotides read TGTGCCAGCCAGCGGGAGACATTCAACGAGCAGTACTTC. Translation: CASQRETFNEQYF.